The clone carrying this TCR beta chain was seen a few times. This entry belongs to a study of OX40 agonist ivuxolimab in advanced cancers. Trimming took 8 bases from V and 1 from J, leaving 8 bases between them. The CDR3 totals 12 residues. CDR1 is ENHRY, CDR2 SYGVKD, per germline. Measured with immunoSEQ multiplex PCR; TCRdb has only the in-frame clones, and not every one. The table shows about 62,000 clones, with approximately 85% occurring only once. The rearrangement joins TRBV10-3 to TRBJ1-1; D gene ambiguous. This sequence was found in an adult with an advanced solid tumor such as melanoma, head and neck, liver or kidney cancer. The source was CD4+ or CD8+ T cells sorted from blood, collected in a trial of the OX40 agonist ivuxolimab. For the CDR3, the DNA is TGTGCCATCGCAGCAGGGAACACTGAAGCTTTCTTT. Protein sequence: CAIAAGNTEAFF.